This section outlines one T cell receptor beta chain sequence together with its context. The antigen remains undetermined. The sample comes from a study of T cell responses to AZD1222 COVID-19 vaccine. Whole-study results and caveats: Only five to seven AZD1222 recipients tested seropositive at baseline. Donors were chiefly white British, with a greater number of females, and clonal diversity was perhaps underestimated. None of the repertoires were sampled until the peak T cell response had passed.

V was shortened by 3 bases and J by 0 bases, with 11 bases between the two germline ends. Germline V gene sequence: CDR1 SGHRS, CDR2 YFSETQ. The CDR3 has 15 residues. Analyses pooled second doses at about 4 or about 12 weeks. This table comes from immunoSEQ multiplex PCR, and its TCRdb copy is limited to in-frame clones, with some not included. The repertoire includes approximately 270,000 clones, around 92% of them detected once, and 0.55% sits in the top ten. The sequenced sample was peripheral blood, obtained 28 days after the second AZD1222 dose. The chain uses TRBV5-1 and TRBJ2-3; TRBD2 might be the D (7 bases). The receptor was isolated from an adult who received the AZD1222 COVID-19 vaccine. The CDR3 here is CASSSGGPSTDTQYF. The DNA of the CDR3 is TGCGCCAGCAGCTCCGGGGGGCCGAGCACAGATACGCAGTATTTT.